This is a list of T cell receptor beta chains from one sample in a study of T-cell memory formation after mild COVID-19. One entry per CDR3 protein results from TCRdb running MiXCR on the 5' RACE reads. The data show around 130,000 distinct CDR3 sequences, roughly 13% seen once. Sample: PBMCs or a T cell subset sorted from them (not recorded which). These receptors all stem from an adult woman who had mild COVID-19 (a few samples of this study predate the infection). Cell type and time point are not known. Both conserved end residues are part of each CDR3. A D gene is named only where the DNA matches it firmly. A clone size is listed for some rows: how often the clone was seen (once, few, many), or a class if it is expanded.

J	size	D	V	CDR3	DNA
TRBJ2-5	few	.	TRBV7-9	CASSLLAVYQETQYF	TGTGCCAGCAGCTTATTAGCGGTGTACCAAGAGACCCAGTACTTC
TRBJ1-4	few	.	TRBV4-1	CASSQERVRVTSTNEKLFF	TGCGCCAGCAGCCAAGAAAGGGTGAGGGTAACCTCAACTAATGAAAAACTGTTTTTT
TRBJ2-2	.	TRBD1	TRBV5-1	CASSTGQGAGELFF	TGCGCCAGCAGCACGGGACAGGGAGCCGGGGAGCTGTTTTTT
TRBJ2-5	many	TRBD2	TRBV7-6	CASSPRGGRVEETQYF	TGTGCCAGCAGCCCCCGGGGGGGGCGTGTGGAAGAGACCCAGTACTTC
TRBJ2-4	few	TRBD2	TRBV7-8	CASSLALPGVWGTSGNIQYF	TGTGCCAGCAGCTTAGCGCTTCCAGGGGTGTGGGGAACTAGCGGAAACATTCAGTACTTC
TRBJ2-3	few	.	TRBV7-6	CASLGGGRTDTQYF	TGTGCCAGCCTAGGGGGTGGAAGGACAGATACGCAGTATTTT
TRBJ2-2	few	TRBD2	TRBV12-3/TRBV12-4	CASSSRIAGVTGELFF	TGTGCCAGCAGTTCCCGGATAGCGGGAGTCACCGGGGAGCTGTTTTTT
TRBJ2-5	.	TRBD2	TRBV11-2	CASSLDSSSGSGETQYF	TGTGCCAGCAGCTTAGATTCCTCTAGCGGAAGCGGGGAGACCCAGTACTTC
TRBJ1-5	.	.	TRBV20-1	CSARDRDQPQHF	TGCAGTGCTAGAGACAGGGATCAGCCCCAGCATTTT
TRBJ2-1	.	TRBD2	TRBV12-3/TRBV12-4	CASLAGEKNEQFF	TGTGCCAGCTTAGCGGGGGAGAAAAATGAGCAGTTCTTC
TRBJ2-2	.	.	TRBV12-3/TRBV12-4	CASSPGFEAGNSNTGELFF	TGTGCCAGCAGCCCCGGCTTTGAGGCAGGAAACTCGAACACCGGGGAGCTGTTTTTT
TRBJ2-1	.	TRBD2	TRBV18	CASSPPGTSRHEQFF	TGTGCCAGCTCACCCCCCGGGACTAGCCGTCATGAGCAGTTCTTC
TRBJ2-5	few	TRBD1	TRBV11-2	CASSTGEETQYF	TGTGCCAGCAGCACAGGGGAAGAGACCCAGTACTTC
TRBJ2-7	.	.	TRBV30	CAWSPGRGSNEQYF	TGTGCCTGGAGTCCTGGGAGGGGGAGCAACGAGCAGTACTTC
TRBJ2-7	.	TRBD1	TRBV13	CASSPTGARRYEQYF	TGTGCCAGCAGTCCTACAGGGGCCCGTCGCTACGAGCAGTACTTC
TRBJ2-3	.	.	TRBV7-2	CASSSTLLASLTDTQYF	TGTGCCAGCAGCTCTACTCTACTAGCCTCTCTTACAGATACGCAGTATTTT
TRBJ1-3	.	TRBD1	TRBV6-6	CASRGTGSGNTIYF	TGTGCCAGCAGGGGGACAGGCTCTGGAAACACCATATATTTT
TRBJ2-7	many	.	TRBV5-1	CASSFWTTYEQYF	TGCGCCAGCAGCTTCTGGACAACCTACGAGCAGTACTTC
TRBJ1-2	few	.	TRBV7-8	CASSFGDPYGYTF	TGTGCCAGCAGCTTTGGGGACCCCTATGGCTACACCTTC
TRBJ2-7	few	TRBD2	TRBV15	CATSREQTSGMYEQYF	TGTGCCACCAGCAGAGAACAGACTAGCGGGATGTACGAGCAGTACTTC
TRBJ2-5	.	.	TRBV12-3/TRBV12-4	CASTVTVGTQYF	TGTGCCAGCACCGTGACAGTAGGGACCCAGTACTTC
TRBJ2-1	.	TRBD2	TRBV11-1	CASSWTSRGEQLF	TGTGCCAGCAGCTGGACTAGTCGCGGTGAGCAGTTATTC
TRBJ2-4	.	TRBD2	TRBV20-1	CSAPSGREAKNIQYF	TGCAGTGCTCCTAGCGGGAGAGAAGCCAAAAACATTCAGTACTTC
TRBJ2-3	few	TRBD1	TRBV5-6	CASSWGTGTDTQYF	TGTGCCAGCAGCTGGGGGACAGGCACAGATACGCAGTATTTT